This T cell receptor beta chain was sequenced in a study of blood T cell repertoires in COVID-19. On the study more broadly: COVID-19 samples collected from the United States, Italy and Spain covered acute and convalescent phases. T cells, B-cell-depleted T cells, or PBMCs provided the cDNA or gDNA that served as material.

Per the germline V gene, CDR1 is MNHEY and CDR2 is SMNVEV (reference sequence). The CDR3 is 15 residues long. V was trimmed by 0 bases and J by 3 bases, leaving 9 bases between them. Source study methods: Estimation of nucleated cell counts was performed using reference gene primer amplification. The assay was immunoSEQ multiplex PCR, and TCRdb's table has in-frame clones only and misses some. Clone size and V and J calls were adopted from that table, with D and trimming inferred from the DNA. Of 55,000 to 75,000 clones listed, 85% to 90% are singletons. Sample: peripheral blood. This rearrangement joins TRBV27 to TRBJ1-5; weak D call: TRBD1 (6 bases). This clonotype originated in a middle-aged man with acute or convalescent COVID-19. CDR3 amino acids: CASSLSGADNQPQHF. The CDR3 DNA is TGTGCCAGCAGTTTATCGGGGGCCGACAATCAGCCCCAGCATTTT.